This T cell receptor (beta chain) stems from a study of tumor and adjacent non-tumor tissue in lung cancer (dated by TCRdb to the late 2010s). Describing the broader study: Of the cohort, 11 to 12 patients had adenocarcinoma, 2 had squamous cell carcinoma and 1 had small cell lung cancer. Ages among the roughly 15 patients ranged from about 30 to 76 years, there were approximately ten men and 5 women, and disease was at TNM stage I to III. In total, sequencing yielded over 95 million productive TCRbeta reads, which works out to an average of around 3.9 million reads per sample. Using bulk TCRbeta repertoires from roughly 14 lung cancer patients, the study set lung tumor tissue side by side with matched distant non-tumor lung tissue. For each patient, one tumor sample and one normal lung sample were taken, giving around 30 paired specimens that underwent TCRbeta CDR3 sequencing. The paper as a whole reports these results and caveats: Neither the sequencing platform nor unique molecular identifiers are named or mentioned anywhere in the methods. Significantly higher TCR diversity was found in younger patients, and higher tumor TCR diversity was associated with shorter overall and disease-free survival. Only about 15 patients were in the cohort, and the authors stated that larger samples and more detailed clinical data are needed. Significantly higher TCR diversity (inverse Simpson) was observed in tumor tissue than in normal lung tissue (roughly 470 vs 170, P = 0.0075, Mann-Whitney U test). A significantly larger cumulative share of the repertoire was made up by the top 100 clones in normal lung than in tumor tissue. Peripheral blood was not sequenced, so blood TCRbeta repertoires were not examined in the lung cancer patients of the study.

The method was multiplex PCR. Sequenced using an Illumina HiSeq 2500. TCRbeta libraries were constructed through three rounds of nested PCR with primers (Table S4) according to protocols adapted from ARM-PCR. PCR products of 200-500 bp were gel-excised and purified with the QIAquick gel extraction kit before sequencing. From the authors' description of their analysis: Reads were cleaned with Trimmomatic, merged with FLASH into complete CDR3 sequences, and assigned to V(D)J germline segments with MiTCR. Clonal diversity was calculated as the inverse Simpson's index using VDJtools. In-frame sequences without a premature stop codon were defined as productive reads. TCRdb trimmed the raw reads at Q25, called clones with MiXCR and kept productive beta chains. Entries are consolidated by CDR3 protein sequence, retaining the most common genes and DNA. These V and J calls rely on TCRdb rather than the paper's analysis. This sample has some 100,000 distinct CDR3 sequences in its table, and approximately 60% of those were observed once. The top ten clones comprise roughly a fifth of the sample.

RNA was isolated from bulk, unsorted tissue, and RNA quality was assessed with a NanoDrop ND-1000 and an Agilent 2100. Normal lung samples were distant non-tumor tissue taken more than 3 cm from the tumor edge. The donors were newly diagnosed lung cancer patients admitted for thoracic surgery in China from August to November 2014 who had not received prior chemotherapy. The study excluded patients who had received radiotherapy or chemotherapy before or who had another cancer at the same time. Surgical tissue pieces of roughly 1-2 cm3 were preserved in RNAlater solution and were kept at -80 degrees C until use. This clonotype was detected ten times or more. It lacks a known antigen. Base qualities were left out, and no much larger clone turns up one base away. According to the germline V gene, CDR1 reads MNHNS and CDR2 reads SASEGT. V drops 2 bases and J drops 2 bases, leaving 13 bases in between. The cysteine opens and the phenylalanine closes a CDR3 of 15 amino acids. Only CDR3 DNA is held: 45 bases, read in frame from base 1.

Rearrangement joined TRBV6-1 to TRBJ2-7, with TRBD2 perhaps the D gene, on 5 matching bases. This clonotype originated in a man between 25 and 39 years old with non-small cell lung cancer. The sequenced material came from distant non-tumor lung tissue. At the DNA level, the sequence is TGTGCCAGCAGTGAATTCGGCGGAGGAACCTACGAGCAGTACTTC. The resulting protein is CASSEFGGGTYEQYF.